This T cell receptor beta chain was recovered during a study of blood T cells in healthy people across ages. The CDR3 runs to 13 residues. The germline CDR1 and CDR2 sequences are DFQATT and SNEGSKA (reference sequence). This clonotype has just a few counts. A sample-barcoded 5' primer and a J-beta primer mix were used in a second PCR of roughly 7 to 12 cycles. TCRdb re-called the 5' RACE reads with MiXCR, one entry per CDR3 protein. The sample includes some 1.4 million distinct CDR3 sequences, around 39% of them seen just once. This receptor was taken from a woman aged 18-29 years in good health. The V gene is TRBV20-1, the J gene TRBJ2-4, with 7 bases matching TRBD1. The J call could be wrong; TRBJ2-7 is a better fit for the DNA end. The sample taken for sequencing was blood. CDR3 nucleotide sequence: TGCAGTGCATGGGACAGCCGAGCCTACGAGCAGTACTTC. Its protein product is CSAWDSRAYEQYF.